The T cell receptor beta chain described here comes from a study of shared clonotypes between healthy human individuals. Sequencing was performed with immunoSEQ multiplex PCR; in TCRdb, only in-frame clones are kept and a portion is missing. The sample contains hundreds of thousands of clones, 90% to 97% of which appear only once. This clone was detected once. Naive CD8 populations comprised CD45RO-negative cells positively selected for CCR7, excluding terminally differentiated effector memory CD45RA+ cells. Healthy and HIV-negative, the adult donors had no recent acute infections or vaccinations. Everyone who donated was a Caucasian adult who lived in Nashville, Tennessee. The CDR3 runs 14 residues. Trimming took 7 bases from V and 3 from J; bases not matched to a gene: 5. Germline values: CDR1 MNHEY, CDR2 SMNVEV (reference sequence).

The sequence came from a woman younger than 45 in good health. Input material: naive CD8+ T cells sorted from blood. The V and J genes are TRBV27 and TRBJ1-5, with TRBD1 matching over 8 bases. CDR3 sequence: CASKSGGSNQPQHF. The CDR3 coding sequence is TGTGCCAGCAAGTCAGGGGGCTCCAATCAGCCCCAGCATTTT.